The 27 T cell receptor beta chains presented below share a single source sample, sequenced in a study of OX40 agonist ivuxolimab in advanced cancers. Clones were sequenced by immunoSEQ multiplex PCR, and TCRdb holds only the in-frame ones, with some missing. In the table there are some 44,000 clones, 85% to 90% of which are singletons. The sample in question was CD4+ or CD8+ T cells sorted from blood, obtained in a trial of the OX40 agonist ivuxolimab. Source of these receptors: an adult with an advanced solid tumor such as melanoma, head and neck, liver or kidney cancer.

The chain is built from TRBV4-1 and TRBJ2-5; D remains unclear. V was pared by 6 bases and J by 0 bases, with 14 bases between. Looked up from germline, CDR1 is MGHRA and CDR2 is YSYEKL. CDR3 length: 15 residues. The DNA of the CDR3 is TGCGCCAGCAGACAGACCGACACGTACCAAGAGACCCAGTACTTC. As protein: CASRQTDTYQETQYF.

The chain recombines TRBV7-8 with TRBJ2-7; TRBD1 matches 9 bases. Germline CDR1 reads SGHVS; CDR2 reads FQNEAQ. The CDR3 contains 14 residues. J gave up 2 bases and V 6 bases, and 5 bases lay outside the gene matches. For the CDR3, the DNA is TGTGCCAGCAGTTCAGACAGGGGGGCCTACGAGCAGTACTTC. Its translation: CASSSDRGAYEQYF.

V usage is TRBV29-1 and J usage is TRBJ2-5; possible D gene TRBD1, 6 bases. The J call is doubtful: the DNA matches TRBJ2-7 better. CDR3 length: 14 amino acids. In germline, CDR1 is SQVTM, CDR2 ANQGSEA. The CDR3 sequence: CSVNPGTSSTEQYF. CDR3 in DNA: TGCAGCGTAAATCCCGGGACATCCTCTACCGAGCAGTACTTC.

This chain uses TRBV6-1 with TRBJ1-5; D remains ambiguous. Looked up from germline, CDR1 is MNHNS and CDR2 is SASEGT. The CDR3 length is 15 residues. The ends were cut back, 7 bases at V and 2 bases at J, with 15 bases in the middle. The CDR3 bases are TGTGCCAGCACCCGAGAAATAAGGGGCAATCAGCCCCAGCATTTT. Its translation: CASTREIRGNQPQHF.

The chain carries TRBV28 and TRBJ2-3; 8 bases align to TRBD1. V gave up 5 bases and J gave up 0 bases; unmatched junction bases: 10. The CDR3 runs 17 residues. CDR1 is MDHEN, CDR2 SYDVKM, per germline. CDR3 region: CASSPYQGARSTDTQYF. CDR3 nucleotides: TGTGCCAGCAGTCCCTACCAGGGGGCCAGGAGCACAGATACGCAGTATTTT. The entire variable domain, with the rest obtained from reference TRBV28 and TRBJ2-3, is as follows: DVKVTQSSRYLVKRTGEKVFLECVQDMDHENMFWYRQDPGLGLRLIYFSYDVKMKEKGDIPEGYSVSREKKERFSLILESASTNQTSMYLCASSPYQGARSTDTQYFGPGTRLTVL.

V gene TRBV7-2 combines with J gene TRBJ2-7, with a possible D match to TRBD1 (6 bases). The V gene's germline CDR1 is SGHTA and CDR2 FQGNSA. This CDR3 comprises 15 residues. Trimming cost V 5 bases and J 2 bases, with 16 bases left between them. The CDR3 DNA follows: TGTGCCAGCAGCCTAGGGCAGGGGCCCCCCTACGAGCAGTACTTC. It encodes CASSLGQGPPYEQYF. Combining the CDR3 with reference TRBV7-2 and TRBJ2-7 gives the whole variable domain GAGVSQSPSNKVTEKGKDVELRCDPISGHTALYWYRQSLGQGLEFLIYFQGNSAPDKSGLPSDRFSAERTGGSVSTLTIQRTQQEDSAVYLCASSLGQGPPYEQYFGPGTRLTVT.

This clone has just one count. The chain is built from TRBV28 and TRBJ2-1; 7 bases are shared with TRBD1. The CDR3 has 17 residues. Germline CDR1 MDHEN, CDR2 SYDVKM. Germline trimming cut 4 bases from V and 0 bases from J; bases unmatched to any gene: 9. The CDR3 DNA is TGTGCCAGCAGTTCCGGTACAGGGGCCCCCTCCTACAATGAGCAGTTCTTC. Its protein product is CASSSGTGAPSYNEQFF.

The chain is built from TRBV4-2 and TRBJ2-2; tentatively, D is TRBD1 (6 bases). The CDR3 has 15 amino acids. V was clipped by 1 base and J by 4 bases, with 10 bases between them. CDR1 and CDR2 from the germline V gene are LGHNA and YNFKEQ. CDR3 residues: CASSQGTGSTGELFF. In nucleotides, the CDR3 is TGTGCCAGCAGCCAAGGTACAGGGTCCACCGGGGAGCTGTTTTTT.

The rearrangement links TRBV6-1 to TRBJ1-2; 8 bases are shared with TRBD1. The CDR3 contains 15 residues. V was clipped by 6 bases and J by 8 bases; unmatched bases: 14. The germline V gene has CDR1 MNHNS and CDR2 SASEGT. The CDR3 DNA follows: TGTGCCAGCAGGGATCCGGGACAGGCACCGGAAGGCTACACCTTC. Encoded protein: CASRDPGQAPEGYTF.

The chain couples TRBV11-2 to TRBJ2-1; D unresolved. The germline gives CDR1 SGHAT, CDR2 FQNNGV. With 0 bases removed from V and 5 bases from J, the gap between germline ends came to 8 bases. This CDR3 contains 14 residues. CDR3 residues: CASSLDVANNEQFF. The DNA of the CDR3 is TGTGCCAGCAGCTTAGATGTGGCGAACAATGAGCAGTTCTTC.

The genes are TRBV2 and TRBJ2-5; 9 nucleotides match TRBD1. V gave up 7 bases and J gave up 4 bases; unmatched junction bases: 7. CDR1 and CDR2 from the germline V gene are SNHLY and FYNNEI. The CDR3 is 14 amino acids. CDR3 in amino acids: CASTRTGVAETQYF. CDR3 bases: TGTGCCAGCACTAGGACAGGGGTGGCAGAGACCCAGTACTTC.

The chain couples TRBV6-5 to TRBJ1-3, with 8 bases matching TRBD1. Germline V lookup: CDR1 MNHEY, CDR2 SVGAGI. CDR3 size: 15 residues. V trimming: 6 bases; J trimming: 6 bases; junction bases outside the gene matches: 10. The CDR3 coding sequence is TGTGCCAGCAGCTCCCTCCGGACAGGGACAAACACCATATATTTT. It translates to CASSSLRTGTNTIYF.

With respect to this clone: Different DNA sequences within this sample yield the same CDR3. J is TRBJ1-2 and V is TRBV7-9; weak D call: TRBD1 (5 bases). Germline V gene sequence: CDR1 SEHNR, CDR2 FQNEAQ (reference sequence). V lost 1 base and J 5 bases, leaving 11 bases between the germline ends. The CDR3 sequence is 14 residues long. The CDR3 is CASSLDQGGYGYTF. CDR3 DNA sequence: TGTGCCAGCAGCTTAGACCAGGGAGGGTATGGCTACACCTTC.

CDR3: CASSGTGRDTILFRYEQYF. The CDR3 DNA reads as TGTGCCAGCAGTGGGACAGGGCGAGACACCATCCTCTTTCGCTACGAGCAGTACTTC. The V and J genes are TRBV2 and TRBJ2-7, with TRBD1 identical over 8 bases. Unmatched junction bases numbered 20, after V lost 4 bases and J lost 3 bases. The CDR3 consists of 19 residues. Germline values: CDR1 SNHLY, CDR2 FYNNEI.

This clone has only a few counts. This chain uses TRBV12-5 with TRBJ2-1, with TRBD2 matching over 7 bases. Germline CDR1 reads LGHNT; CDR2 reads FRNRAP. J lost 15 bases, V lost 5 bases, and 10 bases had no gene match. There are 12 residues in the CDR3. CDR3 in amino acids: CASGVTGTTVFF. CDR3 in DNA: TGTGCTAGTGGTGTCACCGGGACTACTGTGTTCTTC.

The chain has TRBV7-2 and TRBJ2-1; 9 positions match TRBD2. Germline CDR1 SGHTA, CDR2 FQGNSA. V lost 4 bases, J lost 10 bases, and 8 bases stayed unmatched. The CDR3 sequence is 14 residues long. The CDR3 nucleotides read TGTGCCAGCAGCTCCGGGACTAGCCTTACCGAGCAGTTCTTC. Amino acid sequence: CASSSGTSLTEQFF.

CDR3 sequence reads: CASSPSGGRAEQYF. For the CDR3, the DNA is TGTGCCAGCAGTCCTAGCGGGGGGCGAGCCGAGCAGTACTTC. This chain uses TRBV6-1 with TRBJ2-7; 11 bases match TRBD2. The CDR3 consists of 14 residues. Germline V CDR1 and CDR2: MNHNS, SASEGT. The V gene end was trimmed by 5 bases and the J gene end by 6 bases; junction bases not matched to a gene: 6.

In this sample, this clone turned up a few times. This chain uses TRBV4-1 with TRBJ2-1; TRBD1 matches at 8 bases. The V gene end was trimmed by 3 bases and the J gene end by 9 bases; junction bases not matched to a gene: 7. Germline V lookup: CDR1 MGHRA, CDR2 YSYEKL. The CDR3 runs to 14 residues. The CDR3 bases are TGCGCCAGCAGCCACCGGGACAGGTCGAGTGAGCAGTTCTTC. It translates to CASSHRDRSSEQFF.

V usage is TRBV6-5 and J usage is TRBJ2-7; D is perhaps TRBD1 or TRBD2 (7 bases each). The CDR3 is 14 amino acids. The V gene's germline CDR1 is MNHEY and CDR2 SVGAGI. Trimming cost V 6 bases and J 4 bases, with 16 bases left between them. The CDR3 loop reads CASSTQGGPYEQYF. The CDR3 DNA sequence: TGTGCCAGCAGCACGCAGGGGGGGCCGTACGAGCAGTACTTC.

The chain employs TRBV7-8 and TRBJ2-4, with 8 nucleotides matching TRBD2. With V trimmed by 5 bases and J by 8 bases, 8 bases remained unmatched. The germline gives CDR1 SGHVS, CDR2 FQNEAQ. The CDR3 contains 14 residues. The CDR3 DNA sequence: TGTGCCAGCAGCGTCGGGGGGGGGAGAGACATTCAGTACTTC. As protein: CASSVGGGRDIQYF.

The chain combines TRBV5-1 with TRBJ2-3, with 8 nucleotides matching TRBD2. CDR3 length: 20 amino acids. With V trimmed by 0 bases and J by 1 base, 16 bases remained unmatched. CDR1 is SGHRS and CDR2 is YFSETQ in the germline V gene. In DNA form, the CDR3 reads TGCGCCAGCAGCTTGGAGGCTAGCGGGTCGCGTTGGAGCGGCACAGATACGCAGTATTTT. This gives the protein CASSLEASGSRWSGTDTQYF.

This clone appeared once. This sequence joins TRBV7-3 and TRBJ1-3, with D possibly being TRBD1 (6 bases). CDR1 is SGHTA and CDR2 is FQGTGA in the germline V gene. The CDR3 extends over 16 amino acids. Trimming stripped 0 bases from V and 3 bases from J, with 12 bases between. The CDR3 loop is CASSLTGGVSGNTIYF. In nucleotides, the CDR3 is TGTGCCAGCAGCTTAACAGGGGGGGTCAGTGGAAACACCATATATTTT.

Only one count was recorded for this clone. The V and J genes are TRBV19 and TRBJ2-2; TRBD1 agrees at 9 bases. CDR1 is LNHDA and CDR2 is SQIVND in the germline V gene (reference sequence). This CDR3 is 16 amino acids long. Trimming at V came to 0 bases and at J to 10 bases, leaving 9 bases not matched to a gene. CDR3 in DNA: TGTGCCAGTAGTATAGATAAGTCACAGGGGGCCGAGGAGCTGTTTTTT. Its translation is CASSIDKSQGAEELFF.

The V gene is TRBV19, the J gene TRBJ2-7; 7 nucleotides agree with TRBD2. V shed 6 bases, J shed 2 bases, and the junction held 7 bases outside the gene matches. Germline loops: CDR1 LNHDA, CDR2 SQIVND (reference sequence). The CDR3 has 14 residues. In nucleotides, the CDR3 is TGTGCCAGTAGCGGGACGGGGGGAACCTACGAGCAGTACTTC. Amino acids: CASSGTGGTYEQYF. The full variable domain, its missing parts supplied by reference TRBV19 and TRBJ2-7, is DGGITQSPKYLFRKEGQNVTLSCEQNLNHDAMYWYRQDPGQGLRLIYYSQIVNDFQKGDIAEGYSVSREKKESFPLTVTSAQKNPTAFYLCASSGTGGTYEQYFGPGTRLTVT.

J is TRBJ2-5 and V is TRBV7-9, with D perhaps matching TRBD1 (5 bases). CDR3 length equals 14 residues. V lost 1 base, J lost 5 bases, and 11 bases lay in between. Germline V gene lookup returns CDR1 SEHNR and CDR2 FQNEAQ (reference sequence). The CDR3 sequence is CASSLEQAPETQYF. In DNA, the CDR3 is TGTGCCAGCAGCTTAGAACAGGCCCCGGAGACCCAGTACTTC.

This CDR3 is CASSLGQDSPNEKLFF. For the CDR3, the DNA is TGTGCCAGCAGCTTGGGACAGGACAGCCCTAATGAAAAACTGTTTTTT. The rearrangement joins TRBV5-6 to TRBJ1-4; possible D gene TRBD1, 6 bases. CDR1 and CDR2 (germline): SGHDT, YYEEEE. V was trimmed by 0 bases and J by 3 bases, leaving 12 bases between them. This CDR3 has 16 amino acids. Filled out from reference TRBV5-6 and TRBJ1-4, the complete variable domain reads DAGVTQSPTHLIKTRGQQVTLRCSPKSGHDTVSWYQQALGQGPQFIFQYYEEEERQRGNFPDRFSGHQFPNYSSELNVNALLLGDSALYLCASSLGQDSPNEKLFFGSGTQLSVL.

The rearrangement uses TRBV2 and TRBJ1-6; tentatively, D is TRBD1 (5 bases). Trimming stripped 2 bases from V and 5 bases from J, with 13 bases between. The CDR3 extends over 16 amino acids. Germline loops: CDR1 SNHLY, CDR2 FYNNEI. The CDR3 here is CASSERAGSNNSPLHF. The CDR3 DNA is TGTGCCAGCAGTGAAAGGGCAGGGTCCAATAATTCACCCCTCCACTTT.